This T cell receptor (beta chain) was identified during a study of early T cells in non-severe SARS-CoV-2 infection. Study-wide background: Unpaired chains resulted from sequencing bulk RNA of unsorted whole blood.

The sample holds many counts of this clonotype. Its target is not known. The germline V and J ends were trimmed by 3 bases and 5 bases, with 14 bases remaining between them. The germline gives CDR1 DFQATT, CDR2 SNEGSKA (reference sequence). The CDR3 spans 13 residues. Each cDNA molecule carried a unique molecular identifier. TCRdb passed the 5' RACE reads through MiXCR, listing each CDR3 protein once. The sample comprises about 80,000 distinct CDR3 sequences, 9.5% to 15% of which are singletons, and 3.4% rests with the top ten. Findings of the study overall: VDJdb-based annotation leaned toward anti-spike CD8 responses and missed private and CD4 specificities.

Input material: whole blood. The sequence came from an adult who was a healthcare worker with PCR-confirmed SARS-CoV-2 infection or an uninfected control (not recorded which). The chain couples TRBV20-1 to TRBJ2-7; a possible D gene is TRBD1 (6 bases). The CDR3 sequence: CSARTLGGNEQYF. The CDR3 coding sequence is TGCAGTGCTAGGACCCTAGGGGGAAACGAGCAGTACTTC.